A selection of T cell receptor beta chains follows, all from one sample in a study of shared clonotypes between healthy human individuals. Method: immunoSEQ multiplex PCR; TCRdb's copy keeps in-frame clones and lacks some. The sample lists 400,000 to 550,000 clones, 70% to 80% occurring once. Sequenced material: PBMCs. The receptors derive from a woman in her thirties or forties in good health. Some clones in this sample may be carry-over from other donors' samples. CDR3s include the opening cysteine and the closing phenylalanine or tryptophan. The D gene is left open where the match is weak. Rows give clone size only sometimes, using once, few, many, or a class for an expanded clone.

clone_size | j_call | v_call | d_call | cdr3_length | cdr3_aa | cdr3_nt
- | TRBJ2-1 | TRBV14 | TRBD2 | 17 | CASSQDWGSGSYNEQFF | TGTGCCAGCAGCCAAGATTGGGGTAGCGGGAGCTACAATGAGCAGTTCTTC
- | TRBJ2-3 | TRBV29-1 | - | 16 | CSVEEGPGVPTDTQYF | TGCAGCGTTGAAGAGGGGCCTGGGGTTCCCACAGATACGCAGTATTTT
- | TRBJ2-1 | TRBV9 | TRBD2 | 16 | CASSVLAGGSYNEQFF | TGTGCCAGCAGCGTATTGGCGGGAGGCTCCTACAATGAGCAGTTCTTC
- | TRBJ2-1 | TRBV28 | - | 13 | CASSLRRWNEQFF | TGTGCCAGCAGTTTACGCCGGTGGAATGAGCAGTTCTTC
- | TRBJ2-1 | TRBV6-5 | TRBD2 | 16 | CASSYSASGGIAEQFF | TGTGCCAGCAGTTACTCGGCTAGCGGGGGAATTGCCGAGCAGTTCTTC
- | TRBJ2-2 | TRBV18 | - | 16 | CASSPQGKRGTGELFF | TGTGCCAGCTCACCTCAGGGAAAAAGAGGCACCGGGGAGCTGTTTTTT
- | TRBJ2-1 | TRBV19 | - | 11 | CASSIGFEQFF | TGTGCCAGTAGTATCGGGTTTGAGCAGTTCTTC
- | TRBJ2-3 | TRBV19 | TRBD1 | 14 | CASSRDRVFEGQYF | TGTGCCAGTAGCCGGGACAGGGTCTTTGAGGGGCAGTATTTT
- | TRBJ2-3 | TRBV7-2 | TRBD2 | 15 | CASSLRSSGTDTQYF | TGTGCCAGCAGCTTACGGTCTAGCGGGACAGATACGCAGTATTTT
- | TRBJ1-5 | TRBV15 | - | 12 | CATGDVYQPQHF | TGTGCCACCGGGGACGTTTATCAGCCCCAGCATTTT
- | TRBJ1-3 | TRBV7-2 | - | 15 | CASSPGASSGNTIYF | TGTGCCAGCAGCCCCGGTGCTAGCTCTGGAAACACCATATATTTT
- | TRBJ2-2 | TRBV27 | TRBD2 | 17 | CASSLRGLAGGTGELFF | TGTGCCAGCAGTTTACGGGGACTAGCGGGAGGCACCGGGGAGCTGTTTTTT
once | TRBJ2-3 | TRBV9 | - | 16 | CASSVGTGSSTDTQYF | TGTGCCAGCAGCGTAGGCACGGGATCTAGCACAGATACGCAGTATTTT
- | TRBJ1-5 | TRBV4-2 | - | 13 | CASSQVSNQPQHF | TGTGCCAGCAGCCAGGTTAGCAATCAGCCCCAGCATTTT
- | TRBJ2-5 | TRBV7-8 | - | 14 | CASSLGTAQETQYF | TGTGCCAGCAGCTTAGGGACAGCTCAAGAGACCCAGTACTTC
few | TRBJ2-7 | TRBV28 | TRBD2 | 16 | CASIPGGRWTSYEQYF | TGTGCCAGCATCCCGGGGGGGAGGTGGACCTCCTACGAGCAGTACTTC
- | TRBJ2-7 | TRBV7-9 | TRBD2 | 16 | CASSLGSGLASYEQYF | TGTGCCAGCAGCCTAGGCTCAGGACTAGCGAGCTACGAGCAGTACTTC
- | TRBJ1-4 | TRBV11-2 | TRBD1 | 14 | CASSLGQGTEKLFF | TGTGCCAGCAGCTTGGGACAGGGGACTGAAAAACTGTTTTTT
- | TRBJ2-5 | TRBV4-1 | TRBD2 | 15 | CASSQGLAGGREQYF | TGCGCCAGCAGCCAAGGACTAGCGGGAGGAAGGGAGCAGTACTTC
- | TRBJ2-2 | TRBV2 | TRBD1 | 15 | CASTGQGGDTGELFF | TGTGCCAGCACGGGACAGGGGGGGGACACCGGGGAGCTGTTTTTT
- | TRBJ2-7 | TRBV27 | TRBD2 | 17 | CASRSRPVASGDMEQYF | TGTGCCAGCAGATCCCGCCCCGTGGCTAGCGGAGATATGGAGCAGTACTTC
- | TRBJ2-7 | TRBV30 | TRBD2 | 15 | CAWSVGRESIAEQYF | TGTGCCTGGAGTGTTGGGCGGGAGTCGATCGCCGAGCAGTACTTC
few | TRBJ1-2 | TRBV28 | TRBD1 | 16 | CASSFSPTDRAGGYTF | TGTGCCAGCAGTTTTTCCCCGACTGACAGGGCTGGGGGCTACACCTTC
- | TRBJ2-5 | TRBV6-5 | TRBD2 | 15 | CASSRLAGDMETQYF | TGTGCCAGCAGCCGACTAGCGGGAGATATGGAGACCCAGTACTTC
- | TRBJ1-2 | TRBV10-3 | TRBD1 | 14 | CAVYTTGAGYGYTF | TGTGCCGTCTACACGACAGGGGCGGGCTATGGCTACACCTTC
- | TRBJ1-1 | TRBV11-2 | - | 15 | CASSLGRQANSEAFF | TGTGCCAGCAGCTTAGGGCGACAGGCTAACTCTGAAGCTTTCTTT
many | TRBJ2-1 | TRBV11-2 | TRBD2 | 14 | CASRKTSGINEQFF | TGTGCCAGCAGAAAGACTAGCGGGATAAATGAGCAGTTCTTC
- | TRBJ2-1 | TRBV28 | - | 14 | CASRPLSSYNEQFF | TGTGCCAGCAGGCCTTTAAGCTCCTACAATGAGCAGTTCTTC
- | TRBJ2-4 | TRBV6-5 | - | 15 | CASSYGGRQKNIQYF | TGTGCCAGCAGTTATGGTGGCAGACAGAAAAACATTCAGTACTTC
- | TRBJ2-6 | TRBV28 | - | 15 | CASKSQGSGANVLTF | TGTGCCAGCAAGTCTCAGGGCTCTGGGGCCAACGTCCTGACTTTC
- | TRBJ1-1 | TRBV5-4 | - | 14 | CASSLRGGYTEAFF | TGTGCCAGCAGCTTGAGAGGGGGGTACACTGAAGCTTTCTTT
- | TRBJ1-2 | TRBV5-1 | TRBD1 | 15 | CASSSTGDLSVSYTF | TGCGCCAGCAGCTCTACAGGGGACCTTAGTGTTAGCTACACCTTC
few | TRBJ2-7 | TRBV7-6 | - | 15 | CASSLAGGGPYEQYF | TGTGCCAGCAGCTTAGCGGGGGGAGGTCCCTACGAGCAGTACTTC
- | TRBJ2-1 | TRBV11-3 | TRBD2 | 16 | CASSHNSGTSGDEQFF | TGTGCCAGCAGCCATAATTCCGGGACTAGCGGAGATGAGCAGTTCTTC
- | TRBJ1-1 | TRBV21-1 | - | 13 | CASSKALRRVAFF | TGTGCCAGCAGCAAAGCGCTACGGAGGGTAGCTTTCTTT
- | TRBJ2-3 | TRBV5-1 | - | 15 | CASSSSGGSTDTQYF | TGCGCCAGCAGCTCGTCCGGCGGGAGCACAGATACGCAGTATTTT
- | TRBJ2-7 | TRBV5-3 | - | 17 | CARSLSRVHIYAYEQYF | TGTGCCAGAAGCTTGTCACGGGTACACATTTACGCCTACGAGCAGTACTTC
- | TRBJ1-4 | TRBV19 | - | 14 | CASSVQGGSEKLFF | TGTGCCAGTAGTGTCCAGGGAGGTTCGGAAAAACTGTTTTTT
- | TRBJ1-1 | TRBV6-5 | - | 11 | CASSYSGSAFF | TGTGCCAGCAGTTACTCGGGCTCAGCTTTCTTT
many | TRBJ2-7 | TRBV25-1 | - | 13 | CASSGQGRYEQYF | TGTGCCAGCAGTGGTCAGGGGAGATACGAGCAGTACTTC
- | TRBJ1-6 | TRBV2 | TRBD1 | 15 | CASSETGQFNSPLHF | TGTGCCAGCAGTGAAACGGGACAGTTCAATTCACCCCTCCACTTT
- | TRBJ2-7 | TRBV30 | - | 12 | CAWSAGWYEQYF | TGTGCCTGGAGTGCAGGGTGGTACGAGCAGTACTTC
- | TRBJ1-2 | TRBV7-9 | - | 16 | CASSLASGGASGGYTF | TGTGCCAGCAGCTTAGCGAGCGGGGGCGCTTCTGGTGGCTACACCTTC
few | TRBJ2-3 | TRBV9 | - | 15 | CASSVSSQGTDTQYF | TGTGCCAGCAGCGTATCCTCCCAGGGGACAGATACGCAGTATTTT
few | TRBJ1-5 | TRBV7-9 | - | 14 | CASSFLGSNQPQHF | TGTGCCAGCAGCTTTTTGGGGAGCAATCAGCCCCAGCATTTT
- | TRBJ2-2 | TRBV19 | TRBD1 | 14 | CASSTGGGAGELFF | TGTGCCAGTAGTACAGGGGGTGGGGCCGGGGAGCTGTTTTTT
- | TRBJ2-3 | TRBV18 | - | 14 | CASSPSRVADTQYF | TGTGCCAGCTCACCCTCCAGGGTGGCAGATACGCAGTATTTT
once | TRBJ2-1 | TRBV28 | - | 12 | CASSSNGNEQFF | TGTGCCAGCAGTTCTAATGGGAATGAGCAGTTCTTC
- | TRBJ2-7 | TRBV19 | TRBD1 | 13 | CASNRQGVDEQYF | TGTGCCAGCAACAGACAGGGGGTTGACGAGCAGTACTTC
- | TRBJ2-2 | TRBV19 | - | 12 | CASSTYPGELFF | TGTGCCAGTAGTACCTATCCCGGGGAGCTGTTTTTT
- | TRBJ2-3 | TRBV27 | - | 13 | CASSVDRAGTQYF | TGTGCCAGCAGTGTAGACCGTGCCGGTACGCAGTATTTT
- | TRBJ2-3 | TRBV7-3 | - | 13 | CASSEAFTDTQYF | TGTGCCAGCAGTGAGGCATTCACAGATACGCAGTATTTT
few | TRBJ2-1 | TRBV6-1 | TRBD1 | 13 | CATRGTVYNEQFF | TGTGCCACCCGAGGGACAGTCTACAATGAGCAGTTCTTC
- | TRBJ2-7 | TRBV7-2 | TRBD2 | 14 | CASSLSGTSYEQYF | TGTGCCAGCAGCTTAAGCGGGACGAGCTACGAGCAGTACTTC